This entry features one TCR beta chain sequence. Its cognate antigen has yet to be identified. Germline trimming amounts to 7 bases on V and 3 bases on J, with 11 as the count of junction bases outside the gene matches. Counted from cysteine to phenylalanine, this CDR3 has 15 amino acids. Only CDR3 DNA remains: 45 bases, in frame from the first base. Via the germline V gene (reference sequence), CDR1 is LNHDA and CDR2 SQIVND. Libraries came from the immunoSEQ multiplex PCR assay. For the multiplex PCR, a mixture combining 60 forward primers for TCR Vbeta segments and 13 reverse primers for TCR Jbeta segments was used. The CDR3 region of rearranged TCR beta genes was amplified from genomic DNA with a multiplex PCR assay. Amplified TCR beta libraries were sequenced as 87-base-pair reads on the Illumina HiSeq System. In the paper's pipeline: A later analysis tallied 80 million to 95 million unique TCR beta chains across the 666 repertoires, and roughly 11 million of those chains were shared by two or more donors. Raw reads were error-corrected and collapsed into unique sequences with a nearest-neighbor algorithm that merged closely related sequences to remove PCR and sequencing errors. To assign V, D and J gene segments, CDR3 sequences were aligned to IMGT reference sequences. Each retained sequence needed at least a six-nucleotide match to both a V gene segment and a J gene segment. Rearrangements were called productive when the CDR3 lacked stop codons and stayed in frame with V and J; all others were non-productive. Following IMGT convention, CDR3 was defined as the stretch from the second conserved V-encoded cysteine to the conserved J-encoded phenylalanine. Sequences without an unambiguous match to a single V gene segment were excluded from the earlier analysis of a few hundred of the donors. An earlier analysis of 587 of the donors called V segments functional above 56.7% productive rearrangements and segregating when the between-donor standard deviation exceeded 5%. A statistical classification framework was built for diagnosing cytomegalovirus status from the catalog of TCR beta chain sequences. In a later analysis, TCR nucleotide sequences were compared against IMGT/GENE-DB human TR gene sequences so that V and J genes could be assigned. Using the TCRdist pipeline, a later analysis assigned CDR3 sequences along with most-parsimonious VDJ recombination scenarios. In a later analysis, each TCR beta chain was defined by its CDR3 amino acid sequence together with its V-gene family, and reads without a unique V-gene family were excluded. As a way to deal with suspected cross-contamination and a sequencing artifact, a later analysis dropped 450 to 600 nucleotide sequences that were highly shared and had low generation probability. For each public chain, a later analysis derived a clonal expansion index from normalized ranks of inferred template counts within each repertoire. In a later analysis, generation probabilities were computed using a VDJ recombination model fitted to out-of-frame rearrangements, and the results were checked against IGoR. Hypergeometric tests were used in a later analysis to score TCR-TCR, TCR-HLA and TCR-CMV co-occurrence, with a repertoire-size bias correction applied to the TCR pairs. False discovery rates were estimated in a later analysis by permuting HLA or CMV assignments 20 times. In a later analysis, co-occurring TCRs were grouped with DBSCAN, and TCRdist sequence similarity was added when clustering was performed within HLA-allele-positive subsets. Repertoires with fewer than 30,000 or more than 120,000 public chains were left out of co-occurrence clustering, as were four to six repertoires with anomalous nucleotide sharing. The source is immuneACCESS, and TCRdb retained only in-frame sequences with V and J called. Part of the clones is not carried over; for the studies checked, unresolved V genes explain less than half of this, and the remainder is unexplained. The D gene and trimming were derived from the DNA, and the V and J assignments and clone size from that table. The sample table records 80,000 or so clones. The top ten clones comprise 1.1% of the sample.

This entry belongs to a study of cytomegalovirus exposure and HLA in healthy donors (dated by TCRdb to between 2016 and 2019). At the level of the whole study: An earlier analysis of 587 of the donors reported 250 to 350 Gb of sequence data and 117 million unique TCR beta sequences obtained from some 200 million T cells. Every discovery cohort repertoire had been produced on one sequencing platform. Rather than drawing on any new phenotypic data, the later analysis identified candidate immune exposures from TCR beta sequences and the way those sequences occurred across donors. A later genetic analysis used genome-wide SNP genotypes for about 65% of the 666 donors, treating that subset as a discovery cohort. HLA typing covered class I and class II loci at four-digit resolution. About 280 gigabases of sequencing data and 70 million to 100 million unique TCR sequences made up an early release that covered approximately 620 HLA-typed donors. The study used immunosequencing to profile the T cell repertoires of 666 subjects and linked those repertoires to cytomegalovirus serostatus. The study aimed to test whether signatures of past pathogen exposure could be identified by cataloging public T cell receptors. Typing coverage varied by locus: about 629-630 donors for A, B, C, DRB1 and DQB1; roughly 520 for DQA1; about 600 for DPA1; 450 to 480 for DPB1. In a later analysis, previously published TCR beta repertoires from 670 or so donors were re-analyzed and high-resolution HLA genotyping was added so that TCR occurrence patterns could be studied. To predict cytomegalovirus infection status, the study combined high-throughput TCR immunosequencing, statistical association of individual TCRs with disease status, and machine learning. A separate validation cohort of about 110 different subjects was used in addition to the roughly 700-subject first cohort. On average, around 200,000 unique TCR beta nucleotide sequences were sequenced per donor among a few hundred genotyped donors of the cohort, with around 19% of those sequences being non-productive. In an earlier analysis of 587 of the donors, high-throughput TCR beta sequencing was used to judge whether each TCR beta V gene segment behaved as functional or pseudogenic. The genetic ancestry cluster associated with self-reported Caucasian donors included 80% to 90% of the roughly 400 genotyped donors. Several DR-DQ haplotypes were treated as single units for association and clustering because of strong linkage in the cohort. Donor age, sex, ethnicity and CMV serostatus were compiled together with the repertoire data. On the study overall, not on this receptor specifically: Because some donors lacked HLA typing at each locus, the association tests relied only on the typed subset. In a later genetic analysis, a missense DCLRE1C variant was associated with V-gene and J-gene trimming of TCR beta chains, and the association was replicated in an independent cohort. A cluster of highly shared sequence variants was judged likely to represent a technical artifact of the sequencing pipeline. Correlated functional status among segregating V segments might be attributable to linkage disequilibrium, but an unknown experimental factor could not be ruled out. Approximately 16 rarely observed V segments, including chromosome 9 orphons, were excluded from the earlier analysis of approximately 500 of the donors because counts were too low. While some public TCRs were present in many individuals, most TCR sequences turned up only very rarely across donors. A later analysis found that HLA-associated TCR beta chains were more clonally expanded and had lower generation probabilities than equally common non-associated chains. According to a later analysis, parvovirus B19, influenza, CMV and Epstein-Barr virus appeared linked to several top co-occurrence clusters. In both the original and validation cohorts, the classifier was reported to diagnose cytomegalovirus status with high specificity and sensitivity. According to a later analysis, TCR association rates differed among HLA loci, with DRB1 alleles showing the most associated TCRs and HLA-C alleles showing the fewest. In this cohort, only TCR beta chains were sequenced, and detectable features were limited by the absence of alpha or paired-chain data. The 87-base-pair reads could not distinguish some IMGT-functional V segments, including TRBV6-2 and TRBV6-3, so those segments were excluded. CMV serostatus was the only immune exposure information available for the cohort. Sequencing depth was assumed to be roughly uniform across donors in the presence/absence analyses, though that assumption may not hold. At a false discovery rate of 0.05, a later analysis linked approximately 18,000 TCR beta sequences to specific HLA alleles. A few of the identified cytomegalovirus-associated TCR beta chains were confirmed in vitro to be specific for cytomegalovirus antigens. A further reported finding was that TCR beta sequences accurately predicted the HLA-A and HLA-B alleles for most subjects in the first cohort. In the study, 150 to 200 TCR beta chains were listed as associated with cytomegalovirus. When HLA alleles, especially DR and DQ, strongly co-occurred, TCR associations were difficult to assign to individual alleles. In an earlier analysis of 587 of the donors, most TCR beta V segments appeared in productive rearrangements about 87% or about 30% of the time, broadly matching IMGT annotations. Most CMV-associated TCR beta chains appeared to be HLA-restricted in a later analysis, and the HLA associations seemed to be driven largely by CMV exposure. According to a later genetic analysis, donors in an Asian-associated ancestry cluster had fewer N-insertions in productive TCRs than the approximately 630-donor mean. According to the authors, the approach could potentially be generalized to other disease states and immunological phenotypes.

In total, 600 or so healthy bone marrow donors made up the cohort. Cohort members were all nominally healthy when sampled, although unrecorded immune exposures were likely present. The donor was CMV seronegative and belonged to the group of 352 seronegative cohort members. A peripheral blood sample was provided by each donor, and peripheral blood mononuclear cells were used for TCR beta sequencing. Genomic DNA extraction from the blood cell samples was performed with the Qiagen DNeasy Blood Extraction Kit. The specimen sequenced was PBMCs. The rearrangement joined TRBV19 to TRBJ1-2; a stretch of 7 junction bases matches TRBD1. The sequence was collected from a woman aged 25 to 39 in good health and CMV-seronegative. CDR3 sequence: CASTGYRDSDYGYTF. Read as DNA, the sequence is TGTGCCAGTACCGGTTATCGGGACAGTGACTATGGCTACACCTTC.